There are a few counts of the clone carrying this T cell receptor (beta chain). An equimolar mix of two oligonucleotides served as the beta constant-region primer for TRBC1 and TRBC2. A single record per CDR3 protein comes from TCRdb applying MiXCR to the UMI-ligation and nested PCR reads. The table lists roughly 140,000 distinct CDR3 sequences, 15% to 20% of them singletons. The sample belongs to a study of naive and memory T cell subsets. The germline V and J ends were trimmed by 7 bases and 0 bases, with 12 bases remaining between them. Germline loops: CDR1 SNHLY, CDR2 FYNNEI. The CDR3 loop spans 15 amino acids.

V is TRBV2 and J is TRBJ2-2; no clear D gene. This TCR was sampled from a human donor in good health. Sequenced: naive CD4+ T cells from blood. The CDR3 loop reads CASTPVSANTGELFF. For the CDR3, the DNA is TGTGCCAGCACTCCCGTGAGCGCGAACACCGGGGAGCTGTTTTTT.